Below are 11 T cell receptor beta chains sequenced from a single sample in a study of blood T cell repertoires in COVID-19. Here immunoSEQ multiplex PCR was the method, and the copy in TCRdb shows in-frame clones only, minus some. The sample yields some 350,000 clones, over 75% seen once. Sample: PBMCs or T cells enriched from blood (not recorded which). These receptors came from a young woman who had recovered from COVID-19.

The chain has TRBV5-6 and TRBJ2-5; 8 bases map to TRBD1. This CDR3 has 16 residues. The germline V gene has CDR1 SGHDT and CDR2 YYEEEE. V was pared by 6 bases and J by 0 bases, with 10 bases of the junction left unmatched. This chain's CDR3 is CASITWRDRYQETQYF. As DNA, the CDR3 is TGTGCCAGCATTACATGGAGGGACAGGTACCAAGAGACCCAGTACTTC.

CDR3 in amino acids: CASRWDRGSEKLFF. In DNA form, the CDR3 reads TGTGCCAGTAGATGGGACAGGGGGAGTGAAAAACTGTTTTTT. The chain uses TRBV19 and TRBJ1-4, with TRBD1 matching 11 bases. This CDR3 spans 14 amino acids. Trimming cost V 6 bases and J 7 bases; bases outside gene matches: 4. Germline V gene lookup returns CDR1 LNHDA and CDR2 SQIVND (reference sequence).

The genes are TRBV5-1 and TRBJ2-2, with a possible D match to TRBD1 (6 bases). Per the germline V gene, CDR1 is SGHRS and CDR2 is YFSETQ. The CDR3 is made up of 14 amino acids. Trimming cost V 4 bases and J 5 bases, with 12 bases left between them. The CDR3 loop is CASSQDSWTGELFF. The CDR3 DNA sequence: TGCGCCAGCAGCCAGGACAGTTGGACCGGGGAGCTGTTTTTT.

CDR3 sequence reads: CASSPQGAPGNTIYF. In DNA, the CDR3 is TGTGCCAGTAGTCCGCAGGGGGCCCCTGGAAACACCATATATTTT. The chain links TRBV19 to TRBJ1-3, with 8 bases matching TRBD1. This CDR3 comprises 15 residues. Germline V CDR1 and CDR2: LNHDA, SQIVND (reference sequence). Trimming cost V 5 bases and J 2 bases; bases outside gene matches: 5. The full variable domain, its missing parts supplied by reference TRBV19 and TRBJ1-3, is DGGITQSPKYLFRKEGQNVTLSCEQNLNHDAMYWYRQDPGQGLRLIYYSQIVNDFQKGDIAEGYSVSREKKESFPLTVTSAQKNPTAFYLCASSPQGAPGNTIYFGEGSWLTVV.

The chain couples TRBV15 to TRBJ1-1, with 10 bases lining up with TRBD1. The CDR3 is made up of 18 amino acids. Germline trimming cut 0 bases from V and 5 bases from J; bases unmatched to any gene: 12. The germline V gene has CDR1 LNHNV and CDR2 YYDKDF (reference sequence). For the CDR3, the DNA is TGTGCCACCAGCAGAGATAGATTACGGGACAGGGGCTCGACTGAAGCTTTCTTT. Protein product: CATSRDRLRDRGSTEAFF.

V is TRBV7-6 and J is TRBJ1-1; D is ambiguous. The CDR3 sequence is 13 residues long. Trimming stripped 1 base from V and 4 bases from J, with 7 bases between. CDR1 is SGHVS and CDR2 is FNYEAQ in the germline V gene. The CDR3 region has the DNA TGTGCCAGCAGCTTAGGGGCCGGCACTGAAGCTTTCTTT. It yields the protein CASSLGAGTEAFF.

This chain links TRBV11-2 with TRBJ2-3, with 7 bases identical to TRBD2. Germline CDR1 and CDR2: SGHAT and FQNNGV. This CDR3 spans 16 amino acids. Trimming cost V 5 bases and J 6 bases; bases outside gene matches: 14. CDR3 nucleotides: TGTGCCAGCAGCCGTTCCGACGCTTGGGGGGGGGATACGCAGTATTTT. Translating it yields CASSRSDAWGGDTQYF.

This clone came up a few times. V is TRBV12-3 or TRBV12-4 and J is TRBJ1-5; D not resolved. V was pared by 3 bases and J by 7 bases, with 7 bases between. The CDR3 has 12 residues. CDR3 region: CASSLSKQPQHF. In nucleotides, the CDR3 is TGTGCCAGCAGTTTGTCTAAACAGCCCCAGCATTTT.

This chain uses TRBV7-8 with TRBJ1-3; D ambiguous. V was shortened by 9 bases and J by 0 bases, with 15 bases between the two germline ends. Germline CDR1 and CDR2: SGHVS and FQNEAQ. This CDR3 has 15 residues. CDR3 sequence (DNA): TGTGCCAGTTCCACGCGGGTCTCCTCTGGAAACACCATATATTTT. Protein product: CASSTRVSSGNTIYF.

This chain links TRBV27 with TRBJ1-5; the match to TRBD1 covers 9 bases. Germline values: CDR1 MNHEY, CDR2 SMNVEV (reference sequence). The CDR3 spans 20 residues. Trimming took 3 bases from V and 1 from J; bases not matched to a gene: 16. The CDR3 coding sequence is TGTGCCAGCAGTTTGCGGAGGGGGACAGGGCGGTTTGGCAGCAATCAGCCCCAGCATTTT. Encoded protein: CASSLRRGTGRFGSNQPQHF.

The chain has TRBV13 and TRBJ1-1; TRBD1 might be the D (5 bases). The germline CDR1 and CDR2 sequences are PRHDT and FYEKMQ (reference sequence). V shed 5 bases and J shed 4 bases, with 17 bases lying between them. The CDR3 length is 15 residues. Written as DNA, the CDR3 is TGTGCCAGCAGCGACCGACAGTCAAGGGTCACTGAAGCTTTCTTT. Translation gives CASSDRQSRVTEAFF.